The 14 T cell receptor beta chains below come from one sample, sequenced in a study of blood T cell repertoires in COVID-19. The table came from immunoSEQ multiplex PCR; TCRdb's copy has only in-frame clones and leaves some out. Among about 42,000 clones, roughly nine tenths were seen once, and the ten largest hold 15% to 20%. The sample comprised peripheral blood. Receptors were obtained from a man aged 70-80 years with active COVID-19.

The chain links TRBV5-1 to TRBJ2-7; D is undetermined. The CDR3 runs to 14 residues. In germline, CDR1 is SGHRS, CDR2 YFSETQ. V was shortened by 0 bases and J by 0 bases, with 7 bases between the two germline ends. The CDR3 DNA sequence: TGCGCCAGCAGCTTGGTTCCCCTCTCCTACGAGCAGTACTTC. Protein product: CASSLVPLSYEQYF.

The chain recombines TRBV5-5 with TRBJ1-1, with D maybe TRBD1 (5 bases). This CDR3 is 15 amino acids long. The V end lost 1 base, the J end lost 5 bases, and 15 bases lay between the germline ends. CDR1 and CDR2 (germline): SGHKS, YYEKEE (reference sequence). The CDR3 is CASSLSELRGTEAFF. Here the CDR3 DNA reads TGTGCCAGCAGCTTGTCCGAATTGCGGGGGACTGAAGCTTTCTTT.

The chain uses TRBV2 and TRBJ1-5; 8 nucleotides align to TRBD1. Per germline, CDR1 SNHLY and CDR2 FYNNEI. The CDR3 sequence is 15 residues long. V lost 1 base to trimming and J lost 5 bases; unmatched junction nucleotides: 4. The CDR3 DNA reads TGTGCCAGCAGTGAAGGACAGGGGCGCTATCAGCCCCAGCATTTT. Its protein product is CASSEGQGRYQPQHF.

The chain joins TRBV11-2 to TRBJ2-5; 14 bases are shared with TRBD2. Germline CDR1 and CDR2: SGHAT and FQNNGV. The CDR3 loop spans 17 amino acids. Unmatched junction bases numbered 13, after V lost 6 bases and J lost 7 bases. CDR3 DNA: TGTGCCAGCAGGGAAACCGGGACTAGCGGGGGCCCAGGGACCCAGTACTTC. As protein: CASRETGTSGGPGTQYF.

The chain recombines TRBV9 with TRBJ2-7, with 8 bases lining up with TRBD1. The CDR3 contains 13 residues. Unmatched junction bases numbered 1, after V lost 0 bases and J lost 5 bases. CDR1 and CDR2 (germline): SGDLS, YYNGEE. The CDR3 loop reads CASSVGTGNEQYF. In nucleotides, the CDR3 is TGTGCCAGCAGCGTAGGGACAGGGAACGAGCAGTACTTC.

In DNA, the CDR3 is TGCGCCAGCAGCCAACCCGGGACAGGGAGGGGCGAGCAGTACTTC. It yields the protein CASSQPGTGRGEQYF. V and J are TRBV4-1 and TRBJ2-7; 9 bases map to TRBD1. The CDR3 runs to 15 residues. Germline V gene sequence: CDR1 MGHRA, CDR2 YSYEKL. The J segment lost 6 bases and the V segment lost 2 bases, leaving 8 bases of the junction unmatched.

J is TRBJ2-3 and V is TRBV27; TRBD1 is a possible D gene (6 bases). The CDR3 contains 15 residues. Germline V gene data show CDR1 as MNHEY and CDR2 as SMNVEV (reference sequence). With 5 bases removed from V and 2 bases from J, the gap between germline ends came to 14 bases. The CDR3, as DNA: TGTGCCAGCAGTCCCCAGGGGTATTACACAGATACGCAGTATTTT. Translated, it gives CASSPQGYYTDTQYF.

The gene calls are TRBV11-1 and TRBJ1-6; D is unresolved. CDR3 size: 13 residues. Germline-derived CDR1 and CDR2 are SGHAT and FQDESV (reference sequence). Between the trimmed V and J ends, which lost 5 bases and 6 bases, there was a span of 8 bases. Here the CDR3 DNA reads TGTGCCAGCAGCAAAACGGGTAATTCACCCCTCCACTTT. Its protein is CASSKTGNSPLHF.

The gene calls are TRBV27 and TRBJ2-7; 8 nucleotides match TRBD1. The CDR3 length is 16 residues. Germline V CDR1 and CDR2: MNHEY, SMNVEV (reference sequence). The V segment lost 4 bases and the J segment 5 bases; nucleotides outside the gene matches: 13. The CDR3 DNA reads as TGTGCCAGCAGTTCCCCTACCGGGACAGGACGCGACGAGCAGTACTTC. Its translation is CASSSPTGTGRDEQYF.

This clone was counted once. The chain joins TRBV3-1 (or the pseudogene TRBV3-2) to TRBJ2-1, with D perhaps TRBD2 (5 bases). V was trimmed by 0 bases and J by 0 bases, leaving 12 bases between them. Per the germline V gene, CDR1 is LGHDT and CDR2 is YNNKEL (reference sequence). The CDR3 spans 17 residues. The CDR3 spells CASSQDTGESSYNEQFF. The CDR3 nucleotides are TGTGCCAGCAGCCAAGATACCGGGGAGAGCTCCTACAATGAGCAGTTCTTC.

The chain carries TRBV7-2 and TRBJ2-3; 7 bases are a match to TRBD1. V lost 0 bases and J lost 0; bases outside the gene matches: 3. This CDR3 region has 16 residues. Germline V gives CDR1 SGHTA, CDR2 FQGNSA. This CDR3 reads CASSLAGQPSTDTQYF. The CDR3 coding sequence is TGTGCCAGCAGCTTAGCGGGACAGCCTAGCACAGATACGCAGTATTTT.

V and J are TRBV5-1 and TRBJ1-1; TRBD1 aligns across 7 bases. The V gene end was trimmed by 3 bases and the J gene end by 1 base; junction bases not matched to a gene: 9. The germline CDR1 and CDR2 sequences are SGHRS and YFSETQ. The CDR3 consists of 16 residues. This chain's CDR3 is CASSSGTALGNTEAFF. The CDR3 DNA sequence: TGCGCCAGCAGCTCCGGGACAGCCCTCGGGAACACTGAAGCTTTCTTT.

V is TRBV11-3 and J is TRBJ2-2; 8 nucleotides align to TRBD1. Trimming at V came to 0 bases and at J to 4 bases, leaving 7 bases not matched to a gene. CDR1 SGHNT and CDR2 YENEEA come from the germline V gene. The CDR3 consists of 17 residues. CDR3 bases: TGTGCCAGCAGCTTAGATCGGGACAGGTCAATCACCGGGGAGCTGTTTTTT. Translating gives CASSLDRDRSITGELFF.

The chain carries TRBV9 and TRBJ1-2; 8 bases line up with TRBD1. This CDR3 is 15 amino acids long. CDR1 is SGDLS, CDR2 YYNGEE, per germline. Losses at the gene ends were 3 bases for V and 2 bases for J; bases not matched to a gene: 6. Here the CDR3 reads CASSDRDRLNYGYTF. In DNA, the CDR3 is TGTGCCAGCAGCGACCGGGACAGGCTCAACTATGGCTACACCTTC.